This T cell receptor (beta chain) comes out of a study of chemoradiotherapy in HPV16-positive cancers. Regarding the study as a whole: Non-HPV-specific T cells did not expand in tumors during treatment, whereas candidate HPV-specific clones and E7-related motifs did.

This table comes from immunoSEQ multiplex PCR, and its TCRdb copy is limited to in-frame clones, with some not included. The profile covers approximately 30,000 clones, with about 88% appearing a single time and roughly 2.2% taken by the ten largest. Details on this clone: What it binds is unknown.

With 0 bases removed from V and 10 bases from J, the gap between germline ends came to 10 bases. The CDR3 extends over 14 amino acids. Germline CDR1 reads SGHDN; CDR2 reads FVKESK. The chain carries TRBV14 and TRBJ1-6, with D hard to call. The sequence was collected from a human donor with HPV-associated anogenital cancer. Material: blood, obtained from a patient who underwent chemoradiotherapy. The CDR3 DNA sequence: TGTGCCAGCAGCCAAGATTTGAAGAACTCACCCCTCCACTTT. Translation gives CASSQDLKNSPLHF. Supplemented by reference TRBV14 and TRBJ1-6, the full variable domain reads EAGVTQFPSHSVIEKGQTVTLRCDPISGHDNLYWYRRVMGKEIKFLLHFVKESKQDESGMPNNRFLAERTGGTYSTLKVQPAELEDSGVYFCASSQDLKNSPLHFGNGTRLTVT.